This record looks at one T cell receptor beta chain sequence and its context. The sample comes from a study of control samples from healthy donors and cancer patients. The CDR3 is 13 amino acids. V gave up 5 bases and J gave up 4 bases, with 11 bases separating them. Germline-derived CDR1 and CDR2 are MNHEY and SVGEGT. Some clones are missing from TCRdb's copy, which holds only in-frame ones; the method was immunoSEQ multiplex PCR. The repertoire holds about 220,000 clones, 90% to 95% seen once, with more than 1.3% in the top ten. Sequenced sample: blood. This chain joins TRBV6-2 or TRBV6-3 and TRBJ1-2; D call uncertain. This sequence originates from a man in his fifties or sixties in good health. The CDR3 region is CASSNQLGYGYTF. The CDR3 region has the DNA TGTGCCAGCAGTAACCAACTAGGCTATGGCTACACCTTC.